Shown below are 24 T cell receptor beta chains from a single sample sequenced in a study of early T cells in non-severe SARS-CoV-2 infection. TCRdb processed the 5' RACE reads anew with MiXCR; each CDR3 protein has one entry. The repertoire includes about 82,000 distinct CDR3 sequences, approximately 13% of them detected once, and roughly 6% sits in the top ten. Specimen: whole blood. These receptors were collected from an adult who was a healthcare worker with PCR-confirmed SARS-CoV-2 infection or an uninfected control (not recorded which).

This clonotype was picked up many times. V is TRBV5-1 and J is TRBJ1-1; D is undetermined. The germline V gene encodes CDR1 SGHRS and CDR2 YFSETQ. Between the trimmed V and J ends, which lost 0 bases and 1 base, there was a span of 7 bases. This CDR3 has 14 amino acids. CDR3 sequence reads: CASSLASENTEAFF. Here the CDR3 DNA reads TGCGCCAGCAGCTTGGCGTCCGAGAACACTGAAGCTTTCTTT.

This clonotype has a handful of counts. The rearrangement links TRBV20-1 to TRBJ1-6, with 8 positions matching TRBD1. The CDR3 has 15 amino acids. Germline trimming cut 6 bases from V and 9 bases from J; bases unmatched to any gene: 13. Looked up from germline, CDR1 is DFQATT and CDR2 is SNEGSKA (reference sequence). The CDR3 sequence: CSARETGGLASPLHF. DNA for the CDR3: TGCAGTGCGCGAGAAACAGGGGGTTTGGCTTCACCCCTCCACTTT.

V is TRBV16 and J is TRBJ1-5, with unresolved D. V gave up 2 bases and J gave up 0 bases, with 8 bases separating them. CDR1 and CDR2 (germline): KGHSY, FQNENV. This CDR3 has 15 amino acids. The CDR3 region is CASSQHQYSNQPQHF. CDR3 coding DNA: TGTGCCAGCAGCCAACATCAATATAGCAATCAGCCCCAGCATTTT.

The V call is TRBV12-3 or TRBV12-4, the J call TRBJ1-1; the D gene is possibly TRBD1 (5 bases). V gave up 3 bases and J gave up 1 base, with 9 bases separating them. The CDR3 is 14 residues long. CDR3 residues: CASSFAGQNTEAFF. The CDR3 DNA follows: TGTGCCAGCAGTTTCGCTGGACAGAACACTGAAGCTTTCTTT.

This clonotype was counted at least ten times. The chain joins TRBV2 to TRBJ1-4; D is undetermined. The germline gives CDR1 SNHLY, CDR2 FYNNEI. This CDR3 has 13 residues. The V and J ends lost 3 bases and 5 bases respectively, with 7 bases between them. The CDR3 protein is CASSDSGNEKLFF. The CDR3 DNA is TGTGCCAGCAGTGACTCTGGAAATGAAAAACTGTTTTTT.

This clonotype was counted many times. The chain employs TRBV25-1 and TRBJ2-7; 9 bases match TRBD1. The CDR3 sequence is 13 residues long. The germline V gene has CDR1 MGHDK and CDR2 SYGVNS. The ends lost 6 bases at V and 2 bases at J; junction bases unmatched: 2. The CDR3: CASRRTGAYEQYF. CDR3 coding DNA: TGTGCCAGCAGAAGGACAGGGGCCTACGAGCAGTACTTC.

This clonotype was detected ten times or more. The chain couples TRBV20-1 to TRBJ2-1, with 7 nucleotides matching TRBD2. The CDR3 contains 14 residues. Looked up from germline, CDR1 is DFQATT and CDR2 is SNEGSKA (reference sequence). J gave up 0 bases and V 3 bases, and 2 bases lay outside the gene matches. The CDR3 DNA sequence: TGCAGTGCTAGTCGCGGGAGCTCCTACAATGAGCAGTTCTTC. It codes for CSASRGSSYNEQFF.

This chain joins TRBV29-1 and TRBJ1-4, with 7 positions matching TRBD1. J gave up 2 bases and V 5 bases, and 5 bases lay outside the gene matches. This CDR3 region has 14 residues. Germline CDR1 reads SQVTM; CDR2 reads ANQGSEA. The CDR3 region is CSVKTGHTNEKLFF. The CDR3 region has the DNA TGCAGCGTTAAGACAGGGCATACTAATGAAAAACTGTTTTTT. Filled out from reference TRBV29-1 and TRBJ1-4, the complete variable domain reads SAVISQKPSRDICQRGTSLTIQCQVDSQVTMMFWYRQQPGQSLTLIATANQGSEATYESGFVIDKFPISRPNLTFSTLTVSNMSPEDSSIYLCSVKTGHTNEKLFFGSGTQLSVL.

This chain connects TRBV6-5 to TRBJ2-7; 8 nucleotides agree with TRBD1. J lost 6 bases, V lost 2 bases, and 6 bases had no gene match. CDR3 length: 14 amino acids. Germline V CDR1 and CDR2: MNHEY, SVGAGI. The chain's CDR3 is CASSYGQGAVEQYF. CDR3 DNA: TGTGCCAGCAGTTACGGGCAGGGGGCCGTCGAGCAGTACTTC.

The chain combines TRBV7-2 with TRBJ2-5, with TRBD2 as a possible D gene (7 bases). The V gene lost 0 bases and the J gene lost 1 base, with 12 bases spanning the gap. The CDR3 covers 16 residues. The germline V gene has CDR1 SGHTA and CDR2 FQGNSA. CDR3 in DNA: TGTGCCAGCAGCTTAGCGCTAGGGGGGGGCCAAGAGACCCAGTACTTC. Residues: CASSLALGGGQETQYF.

The V gene is TRBV20-1, the J gene TRBJ2-1; 9 bases align to TRBD2. With 1 base clipped from V and 7 bases from J, the junction kept 14 bases outside the gene matches. Germline CDR1 reads DFQATT; CDR2 reads SNEGSKA (reference sequence). CDR3 size: 17 residues. As DNA, the CDR3 is TGCAGTGCTAGAGTTAGCGGGAGTCAGCGCCGATTGAATGAGCAGTTCTTC. Amino acid sequence: CSARVSGSQRRLNEQFF.

This clonotype came up a few times. The genes are TRBV29-1 and TRBJ2-1, with 8 bases lining up with TRBD1. The CDR3 totals 12 residues. V dropped 7 bases and J dropped 8; count of bases not matched to a gene: 7. Germline assignment: CDR1 SQVTM and CDR2 ANQGSEA. CDR3 sequence: CSASPRGHEQFF. The CDR3 DNA is TGCAGCGCCTCTCCCAGGGGGCATGAGCAGTTCTTC.

This clonotype was observed a handful of times. The junction does not match germline at one end; this may be a read error. This chain joins TRBV7-7 and TRBJ2-3; 7 bases are shared with TRBD2. The CDR3 length is 14 residues. The V gene's germline CDR1 is SSHAT and CDR2 FNYEAQ (reference sequence). Written as DNA, the CDR3 is TGTGCTAGCAGCCGCACTAGCGGCACAGATACGCAGTATTTT. Residues: CASSRTSGTDTQYF.

This clonotype appeared a few times. CDR3 region: CASSEVRREYGEQYF. The CDR3 coding sequence is TGTGCCAGCAGTGAAGTAAGGCGGGAGTACGGCGAGCAGTACTTC. This chain links TRBV6-1 with TRBJ2-7; 7 bases agree with TRBD2. V lost 1 base to trimming and J lost 6 bases; unmatched junction nucleotides: 9. The germline CDR1 and CDR2 sequences are MNHNS and SASEGT. The CDR3 length is 15 residues.

The rearrangement joins TRBV28 to TRBJ2-1; weak D call: TRBD1 (6 bases). Germline lookup yields CDR1 MDHEN and CDR2 SYDVKM. The CDR3 covers 15 residues. V was pared by 5 bases and J by 7 bases, with 18 bases between. Here the CDR3 reads CASSPRGGPRNEQFF. For the CDR3, the DNA is TGTGCCAGCAGTCCAAGAGGGGGACCAAGAAATGAGCAGTTCTTC.

This clonotype was picked up many times. The chain is built from TRBV20-1 and TRBJ2-1; D uncertain. The V and J ends lost 0 bases and 2 bases respectively, with 11 bases between them. The germline V gene encodes CDR1 DFQATT and CDR2 SNEGSKA (reference sequence). There are 15 residues in the CDR3. The chain's CDR3 is CSARDPGSPYNEQFF. The CDR3 DNA reads TGCAGTGCTAGAGACCCGGGTTCCCCCTACAATGAGCAGTTCTTC.

This clonotype appeared many times. The chain combines TRBV10-3 with TRBJ2-7; the D is unclear. From germline, CDR1 is ENHRY and CDR2 SYGVKD. V gave up 3 bases and J gave up 4 bases, with 10 bases separating them. The CDR3 has 13 residues. The CDR3 protein is CAISDPGLYEQYF. The CDR3 bases are TGTGCCATCAGTGACCCGGGCCTATACGAGCAGTACTTC.

This clonotype was found many times. This chain joins TRBV14 and TRBJ2-7, with no clear D. Germline assignment: CDR1 SGHDN and CDR2 FVKESK. Trimming cost V 3 bases and J 1 base, with 7 bases left between them. CDR3 length: 13 amino acids. DNA for the CDR3: TGTGCCAGCAGCCACTTGACATCCTACGAGCAGTACTTC. It translates to CASSHLTSYEQYF.

This clonotype was observed many times. The chain uses TRBV7-9 and TRBJ1-1, with D possibly matching TRBD1 (5 bases). The ends were cut back, 1 base at V and 4 bases at J, with 13 bases in the middle. The CDR3 is made up of 15 amino acids. The germline gives CDR1 SEHNR, CDR2 FQNEAQ (reference sequence). The DNA for the CDR3 is TGTGCCAGCAGCTTAGGTCAGGGACTGGGCACTGAAGCTTTCTTT. Translated, it gives CASSLGQGLGTEAFF. The full variable domain, completed using reference TRBV7-9 and TRBJ1-1, is DTGVSQNPRHKITKRGQNVTFRCDPISEHNRLYWYRQTLGQGPEFLTYFQNEAQLEKSRLLSDRFSAERPKGSFSTLEIQRTEQGDSAMYLCASSLGQGLGTEAFFGQGTRLTVV.

This clonotype was recorded a few times. The chain employs TRBV12-3 or TRBV12-4 and TRBJ1-1; 11 nucleotides match TRBD1. V was pared by 7 bases and J by 0 bases, with 4 bases of the junction left unmatched. The CDR3 is 15 residues long. The CDR3 protein is CASTGQGALNTEAFF. The CDR3 region has the DNA TGTGCCAGCACAGGACAGGGGGCATTGAACACTGAAGCTTTCTTT.

A few counts support this clonotype. This chain links TRBV27 with TRBJ2-5; no definite D call. The CDR3 is 13 residues long. Germline V gives CDR1 MNHEY, CDR2 SMNVEV (reference sequence). The V end lost 2 bases, the J end lost 4 bases, and 8 bases lay between the germline ends. CDR3 loop: CASSLRPLETQYF. CDR3 nucleotide sequence: TGTGCCAGCAGTTTAAGGCCTTTAGAGACCCAGTACTTC.

In this sample, this clonotype turned up many times. The gene calls are TRBV7-2 and TRBJ1-1, with D possibly being TRBD1 (6 bases). V was cut by 6 bases and J by 1 base, with 21 bases left in between. This CDR3 has 17 residues. Germline CDR1 reads SGHTA; CDR2 reads FQGNSA. The CDR3 spells CASRPFGGGRSNTEAFF. CDR3 nucleotide sequence: TGTGCCAGCAGACCATTCGGGGGCGGGAGGTCGAACACTGAAGCTTTCTTT.

This clonotype came up a few times. The chain recombines TRBV5-1 with TRBJ2-7; TRBD1 matches at 9 bases. This CDR3 comprises 15 residues. Germline CDR1 and CDR2: SGHRS and YFSETQ. Trimming took 4 bases from V and 4 from J; bases not matched to a gene: 9. DNA of the CDR3: TGCGCCAGCAGCCAAAGGACAGGGGAATTTTACGAGCAGTACTTC. Residues: CASSQRTGEFYEQYF.

This clonotype occurred many times. The rearrangement links TRBV6-2 or TRBV6-3 to TRBJ1-1; 11 nucleotides align to TRBD1. CDR3 length: 16 amino acids. The germline gives CDR1 MNHEY, CDR2 SVGEGT. V lost 4 bases and J lost 5; bases outside the gene matches: 9. Here the CDR3 reads CASSSPDRGLKTEAFF. DNA for the CDR3: TGTGCCAGCAGTTCCCCGGACAGGGGGCTAAAAACTGAAGCTTTCTTT.